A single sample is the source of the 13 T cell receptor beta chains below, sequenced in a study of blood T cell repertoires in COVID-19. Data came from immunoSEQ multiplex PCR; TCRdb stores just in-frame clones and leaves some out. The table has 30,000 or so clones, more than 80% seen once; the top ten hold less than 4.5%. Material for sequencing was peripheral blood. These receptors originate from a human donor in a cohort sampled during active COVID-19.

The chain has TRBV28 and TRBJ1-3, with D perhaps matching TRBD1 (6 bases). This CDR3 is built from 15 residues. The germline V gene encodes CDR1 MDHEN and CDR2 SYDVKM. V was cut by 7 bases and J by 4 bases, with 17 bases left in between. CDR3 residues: CASTPSLGAGNTIYF. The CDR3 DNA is TGTGCCAGCACCCCTTCCCTGGGGGCAGGAAACACCATATATTTT.

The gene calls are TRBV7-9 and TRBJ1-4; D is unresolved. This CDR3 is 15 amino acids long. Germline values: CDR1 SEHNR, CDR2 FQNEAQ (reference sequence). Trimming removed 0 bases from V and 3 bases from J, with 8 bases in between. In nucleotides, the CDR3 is TGTGCCAGCAGCTTAGCGGAGGCCTCTAATGAAAAACTGTTTTTT. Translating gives CASSLAEASNEKLFF.

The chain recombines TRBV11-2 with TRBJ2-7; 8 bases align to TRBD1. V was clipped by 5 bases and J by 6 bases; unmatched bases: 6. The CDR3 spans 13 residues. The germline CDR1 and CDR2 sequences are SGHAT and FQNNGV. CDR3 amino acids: CASSARQGFEQYF. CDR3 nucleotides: TGTGCCAGCAGCGCGCGACAGGGGTTCGAGCAGTACTTC.

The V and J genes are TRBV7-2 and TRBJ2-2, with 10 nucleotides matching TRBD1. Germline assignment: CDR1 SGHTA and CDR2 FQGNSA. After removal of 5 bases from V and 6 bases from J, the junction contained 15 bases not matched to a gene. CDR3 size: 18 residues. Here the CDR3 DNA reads TGTGCCAGCAGCACTCGCCCTTTGGGACAGGGGTACCCCGGGGAGCTGTTTTTT. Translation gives CASSTRPLGQGYPGELFF.

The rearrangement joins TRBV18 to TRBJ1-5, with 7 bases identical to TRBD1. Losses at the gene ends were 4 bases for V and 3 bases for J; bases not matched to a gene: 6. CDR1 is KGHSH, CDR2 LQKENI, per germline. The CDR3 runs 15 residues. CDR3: CASSQDRSHNQPQHF. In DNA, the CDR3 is TGTGCCAGCTCACAGGACAGGTCTCACAATCAGCCCCAGCATTTT.

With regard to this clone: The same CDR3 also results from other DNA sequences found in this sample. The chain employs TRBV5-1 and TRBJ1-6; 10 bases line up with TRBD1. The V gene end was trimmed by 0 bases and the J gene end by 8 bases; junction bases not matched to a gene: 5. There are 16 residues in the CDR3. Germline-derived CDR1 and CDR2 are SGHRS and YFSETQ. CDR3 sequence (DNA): TGCGCCAGCAGCTTGGGAGGGACAGGGGTTGATTCACCCCTCCACTTT. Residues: CASSLGGTGVDSPLHF.

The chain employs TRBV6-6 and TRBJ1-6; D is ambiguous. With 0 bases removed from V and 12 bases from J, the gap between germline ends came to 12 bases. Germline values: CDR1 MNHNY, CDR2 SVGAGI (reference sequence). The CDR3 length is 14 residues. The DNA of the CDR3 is TGTGCCAGCAGTTACTCGACACTCCCGGAACCCCTCCACTTT. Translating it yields CASSYSTLPEPLHF.

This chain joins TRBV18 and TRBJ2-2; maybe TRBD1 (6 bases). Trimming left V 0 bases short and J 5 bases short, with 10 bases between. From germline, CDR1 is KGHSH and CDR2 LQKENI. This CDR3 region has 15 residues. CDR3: CASSPPDRLTGELFF. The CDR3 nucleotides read TGTGCCAGCTCACCACCGGACAGATTAACCGGGGAGCTGTTTTTT.

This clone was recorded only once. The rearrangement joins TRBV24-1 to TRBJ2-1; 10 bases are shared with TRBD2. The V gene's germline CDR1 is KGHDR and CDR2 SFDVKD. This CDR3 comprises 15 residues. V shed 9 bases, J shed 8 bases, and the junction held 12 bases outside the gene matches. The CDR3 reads CATGPQRGGRDEQFF. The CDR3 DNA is TGTGCCACCGGGCCCCAGCGGGGGGGCAGAGATGAGCAGTTCTTC.

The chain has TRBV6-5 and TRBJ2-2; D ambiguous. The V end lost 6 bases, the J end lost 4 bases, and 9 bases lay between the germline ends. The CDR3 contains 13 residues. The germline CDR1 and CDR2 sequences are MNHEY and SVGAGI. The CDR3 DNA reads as TGTGCCAGCAGCGCCATTAGCACCGGGGAGCTGTTTTTT. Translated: CASSAISTGELFF.

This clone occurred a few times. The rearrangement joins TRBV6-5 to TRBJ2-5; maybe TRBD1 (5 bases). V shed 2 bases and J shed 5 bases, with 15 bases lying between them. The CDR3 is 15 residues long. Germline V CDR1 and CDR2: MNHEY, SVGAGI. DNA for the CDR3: TGTGCCAGCAGTTACGTTACAGGCGTCGGGGAGACCCAGTACTTC. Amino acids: CASSYVTGVGETQYF.

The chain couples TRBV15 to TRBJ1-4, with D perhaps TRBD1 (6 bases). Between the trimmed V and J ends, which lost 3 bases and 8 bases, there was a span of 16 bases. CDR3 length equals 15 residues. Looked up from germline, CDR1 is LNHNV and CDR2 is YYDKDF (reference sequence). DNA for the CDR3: TGTGCCACCAGCAGCCTTAGGGGGAGAGCCGAAAAACTGTTTTTT. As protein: CATSSLRGRAEKLFF.

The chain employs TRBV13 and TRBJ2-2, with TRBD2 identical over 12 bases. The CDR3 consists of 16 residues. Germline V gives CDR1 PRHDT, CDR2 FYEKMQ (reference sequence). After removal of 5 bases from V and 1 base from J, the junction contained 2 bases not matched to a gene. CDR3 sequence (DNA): TGTGCCAGCAGCAAACTAGCGGGGGGGAACACCGGGGAGCTGTTTTTT. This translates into CASSKLAGGNTGELFF.